This T cell receptor (beta chain) came from a study of human T cells and chemical hapten exposure. Study context: Across its roughly 22 weeks, the study gave patients weekly diphenylcyclopropenone doses to the scalp.

The germline V gene encodes CDR1 DFQATT and CDR2 SNEGSKA (reference sequence). The V and J ends lost 3 bases and 2 bases respectively, with 14 bases between them. The CDR3 is 15 amino acids. TCRdb re-called the RACE reads with MiXCR, one entry per CDR3 protein. The table lists 96,000 or so distinct CDR3 sequences, about 9% of them singletons, with approximately 1.9% in the top ten. This clonotype was detected only a few times. Sample time point: patch test 2, 6 weeks after DPC sensitization. Indicated treatment: therapeutic diphenylcyclopropenone sensitization with weekly scalp DPC. Blood sampling preceded each patch test application. Whole blood that had not been fractionated was the source of extracted total RNA.

The TCR sequence derives from a woman aged 40-49 years with alopecia areata. Some clones in this sample may be carry-over from other donors' samples. Sample: whole blood, taken in connection with sensitization to the hapten diphenylcyclopropenone (DPC). This chain uses TRBV20-1 with TRBJ1-5; D is possibly TRBD1 (5 bases). DNA for the CDR3: TGCAGTGCTAGCCGGCAGGGACTGGGCAATCAGCCCCAGCATTTT. Translating gives CSASRQGLGNQPQHF.